This T cell receptor beta chain was recovered during a study of patients and donors after allogeneic stem cell transplantation. The V gene's germline CDR1 is SGHVS and CDR2 FNYEAQ. CDR3 length: 13 residues. V shed 1 base and J shed 3 bases, with 6 bases lying between them. TCRdb processed the RT-PCR reads anew with MiXCR; each CDR3 protein has one entry. There are approximately 140,000 distinct CDR3 sequences in the sample; over 35% occur only once, and 40% to 55% lies in the top ten. This rearrangement joins TRBV7-6 to TRBJ1-2; no clear D gene. This sequence was found in a human donor who was either an allogeneic HSCT recipient or a stem cell or donor lymphocyte infusion donor (not recorded which). It is not recorded whose cells these are; they may come from a transplant donor. Material for sequencing was blood, either unsorted or a sorted T cell fraction (not recorded which). The CDR3 coding sequence is TGTGCCAGCAGCTTAGGACCCTACTATGGCTACACCTTC. This sequence encodes CASSLGPYYGYTF.